This TCR beta chain was captured by sequencing in a study of cytomegalovirus exposure and HLA in healthy donors. For this clone: Its antigen is currently unknown.

V was pared by 5 bases and J by 4 bases, with 9 bases of the junction left unmatched. The CDR3 is made up of 16 amino acids. Germline V CDR1 and CDR2: SNHLY, FYNNEI. Broader study findings: Later analysis suggested most CMV-associated TCR beta chains were HLA-restricted. Some V segments could not be told apart, so they were left out, TRBV6-2 and TRBV6-3 among them. The Asian-associated ancestry cluster reportedly had fewer N-insertions than the approximately 670-donor mean in a later analysis.

Donors showed nominal health when sampled, although they likely had unrecorded immune exposures. PCR employed 60 Vbeta and 13 Jbeta primers. Profiled with immunoSEQ multiplex PCR; TCRdb holds only in-frame clones, not every one. The sample includes more than 130,000 clones, about 80% of them seen just once. This TCR was recovered from a man aged 40-50 years in good health and CMV-seropositive. V usage is TRBV2 and J usage is TRBJ2-5; 11 positions match TRBD2. What was sequenced was PBMCs. Here the CDR3 DNA reads TGTGCCAGCAGTTGGGTAGCGGGAGGGCCTCGAGAGACCCAGTACTTC. It translates to CASSWVAGGPRETQYF.